One and the same sample provided the 19 T cell receptor beta chains below, sequenced in a study of beta chain features in type 1 diabetes. Expressed TCRB transcripts were sequenced because the entire RNA isolate underwent reverse transcription. Some clones are missing from TCRdb's copy, which holds only in-frame ones; the method was immunoSEQ multiplex PCR. The sample shows about 260,000 clones, around 65% of them seen only once. Sequenced material: naive CD4+ T cells from blood. The receptors were gathered from a man aged 25 to 40 in good health.

The chain carries TRBV10-3 and TRBJ2-1; no reliable D call. The CDR3 contains 14 residues. V shed 11 bases and J shed 1 base, with 15 bases lying between them. Germline V CDR1 and CDR2: ENHRY, SYGVKD. The CDR3 nucleotides read TGTGCCGTCGGTAATGGCAGATCCTACAATGAGCAGTTCTTC. This sequence encodes CAVGNGRSYNEQFF.

The rearrangement joins TRBV7-9 to TRBJ2-5; D unresolved. Per germline, CDR1 SEHNR and CDR2 FQNEAQ (reference sequence). Trimming removed 0 bases at V and 1 base at J, with 6 bases between. The CDR3 consists of 14 residues. CDR3 in DNA: TGTGCCAGCAGCTTAGCAAAGGGCCAAGAGACCCAGTACTTC. It translates to CASSLAKGQETQYF.

The chain recombines TRBV5-1 with TRBJ2-7; no reliable D call. The CDR3 sequence is 14 residues long. Deletions cut 0 bases from V and 3 bases from J, with 10 bases between. The V gene's germline CDR1 is SGHRS and CDR2 YFSETQ. In nucleotides, the CDR3 is TGCGCCAGCAGCTTGGATGGACCTAACTACGAGCAGTACTTC. It is translated as CASSLDGPNYEQYF.

This sequence joins TRBV29-1 and TRBJ2-7, with D tentatively TRBD1 (6 bases). The CDR3 sequence is 14 residues long. Trimming left V 7 bases short and J 2 bases short, with 18 bases between. Germline V CDR1 and CDR2: SQVTM, ANQGSEA. For the CDR3, the DNA is TGCAGCGCCAGCCTACTGGACAGCACCTACGAGCAGTACTTC. Residues: CSASLLDSTYEQYF.

The genes are TRBV7-6 and TRBJ1-3; a possible D gene is TRBD1 (6 bases). CDR1 SGHVS and CDR2 FNYEAQ come from the germline V gene. CDR3 length: 16 amino acids. Trimming stripped 5 bases from V and 3 bases from J, with 17 bases between. The CDR3 here is CASSLTTGTSGNTIYF. The CDR3 nucleotides read TGTGCCAGCAGCCTTACGACCGGGACAAGTGGAAACACCATATATTTT.

This clone has just a few counts. The chain uses TRBV29-1 and TRBJ2-1; unclear D gene. Germline assignment: CDR1 SQVTM and CDR2 ANQGSEA. The CDR3 runs to 13 residues. V shed 5 bases and J shed 0 bases, with 8 bases lying between them. CDR3 region: CSVSWGSYNEQFF. For the CDR3, the DNA is TGCAGCGTTAGTTGGGGCTCCTACAATGAGCAGTTCTTC.

The chain carries TRBV30 and TRBJ1-2; D unresolved. V shed 1 base and J shed 6 bases, with 15 bases lying between them. The CDR3 is 14 amino acids. The germline gives CDR1 GTSNPN, CDR2 SVGIG (reference sequence). CDR3 region: CAWSGDSRSNGYTF. The CDR3 DNA follows: TGTGCCTGGAGTGGCGACTCCCGATCAAATGGCTACACCTTC.

The rearrangement links TRBV28 to TRBJ2-1, with D possibly TRBD2 on 6 matching bases. Trimming shortened V by 6 bases and J by 0 bases, and 15 bases separated the two germline ends. The CDR3 sequence is 16 residues long. Looked up from germline, CDR1 is MDHEN and CDR2 is SYDVKM. The CDR3 is CASSSPEAGSYNEQFF. The CDR3 nucleotides are TGTGCCAGCAGCTCTCCTGAAGCGGGCTCCTACAATGAGCAGTTCTTC.

The V call is TRBV7-2, the J call TRBJ2-4, with TRBD1 matching over 7 bases. The CDR3 consists of 15 residues. Trimming cost V 5 bases and J 1 base; bases outside gene matches: 5. CDR1 SGHTA and CDR2 FQGNSA come from the germline V gene. DNA for the CDR3: TGTGCCAGCAGCGGTCAACAGGGGGCCAAAAACATTCAGTACTTC. It yields the protein CASSGQQGAKNIQYF.

This clone has just a few counts. The chain links TRBV2 to TRBJ2-5, with 7 bases aligning to TRBD1. Germline trimming cut 7 bases from V and 4 bases from J; bases unmatched to any gene: 9. The CDR3 contains 14 residues. CDR1 and CDR2 (germline): SNHLY, FYNNEI. CDR3 loop: CASISRTGRETQYF. For the CDR3, the DNA is TGTGCCAGCATATCACGGACAGGTCGAGAGACCCAGTACTTC.

Comments on this clone: Other DNA sequences in this sample translate to the same CDR3. The rearrangement uses TRBV30 and TRBJ2-3; D possibly corresponds to TRBD2 (6 bases). Germline V lookup: CDR1 GTSNPN, CDR2 SVGIG (reference sequence). V shed 2 bases and J shed 4 bases, with 10 bases lying between them. The CDR3 covers 13 residues. CDR3 sequence (DNA): TGTGCCTGGAGTTTGGGGGGTTCAGATACGCAGTATTTT. Amino acids: CAWSLGGSDTQYF.

This clone was seen just once. This rearrangement joins TRBV25-1 to TRBJ2-6; D possibly corresponds to TRBD2 (6 bases). Germline V gene data show CDR1 as MGHDK and CDR2 as SYGVNS. The CDR3 contains 15 residues. Trimming cost V 2 bases and J 4 bases, with 9 bases left between them. Here the CDR3 reads CASSEPGVGANVLTF. The CDR3 DNA reads TGTGCCAGCAGTGAACCGGGGGTCGGGGCCAACGTCCTGACTTTC.

This chain joins TRBV19 and TRBJ1-5, with D possibly being TRBD1 (5 bases). Trimming removed 4 bases at V and 2 bases at J, with 18 bases between. The CDR3 covers 17 residues. Germline lookup yields CDR1 LNHDA and CDR2 SQIVND (reference sequence). Here the CDR3 DNA reads TGTGCCAGTAGTACGGGGCCAGAAGGGCACGGCAATCAGCCCCAGCATTTT. It translates to CASSTGPEGHGNQPQHF.

The rearrangement uses TRBV29-1 and TRBJ2-1; 9 bases agree with TRBD2. V gave up 6 bases and J gave up 7 bases; unmatched junction bases: 10. Germline V gene data show CDR1 as SQVTM and CDR2 as ANQGSEA. CDR3 size: 14 residues. CDR3 residues: CSVGRVAGDNEQFF. The CDR3 DNA follows: TGCAGCGTAGGGAGGGTAGCGGGAGATAATGAGCAGTTCTTC.

The rearrangement links TRBV30 to TRBJ2-3, with 9 nucleotides matching TRBD2. Germline CDR1 and CDR2: GTSNPN and SVGIG (reference sequence). CDR3 length: 15 residues. V lost 0 bases and J lost 2; bases outside the gene matches: 3. The CDR3 is CAWSVERGATDTQYF. The CDR3 bases are TGTGCCTGGAGTGTTGAGCGGGGGGCCACAGATACGCAGTATTTT.

Notes on this clone: Other DNA variants within this sample encode the same CDR3. The J gene is TRBJ2-1, the V gene TRBV29-1; D is unclear. The CDR3 runs 14 residues. Germline-derived CDR1 and CDR2 are SQVTM and ANQGSEA. Trimming shortened V by 4 bases and J by 0 bases, and 10 bases separated the two germline ends. CDR3 region: CSVVGESSYNEQFF. As DNA, the CDR3 is TGCAGCGTTGTTGGGGAAAGCTCCTACAATGAGCAGTTCTTC.

This clone was seen once. The chain uses TRBV13 and TRBJ1-6, with D unresolved. The V gene's germline CDR1 is PRHDT and CDR2 FYEKMQ (reference sequence). The V end lost 1 base, the J end lost 7 bases, and 20 bases lay between the germline ends. The CDR3 extends over 18 amino acids. This CDR3 reads CASSLAAGSRFRNSPLHF. The DNA of the CDR3 is TGTGCCAGCAGCTTAGCGGCAGGCAGTCGGTTTAGGAATTCACCCCTCCACTTT.

The gene calls are TRBV7-8 and TRBJ2-6; 8 bases are shared with TRBD2. This CDR3 is 18 amino acids long. Germline V gene data show CDR1 as SGHVS and CDR2 as FQNEAQ. V lost 5 bases, J lost 1 base, and 10 bases stayed unmatched. The CDR3, as DNA: TGTGCCAGCAGCCCTCGACTAGCGACCTCGTCTGGGGCCAACGTCCTGACTTTC. It yields the protein CASSPRLATSSGANVLTF.

This clone has just a few counts. The chain recombines TRBV29-1 with TRBJ2-1; tentative D call: TRBD1 (5 bases). Trimming left V 1 base short and J 8 bases short, with 21 bases between. Germline lookup yields CDR1 SQVTM and CDR2 ANQGSEA. This CDR3 has 16 amino acids. CDR3 coding DNA: TGCAGCGTTGAAGGCGCTAGTAGGGGCTTGGTCGATGAGCAGTTCTTC. Its translation: CSVEGASRGLVDEQFF.